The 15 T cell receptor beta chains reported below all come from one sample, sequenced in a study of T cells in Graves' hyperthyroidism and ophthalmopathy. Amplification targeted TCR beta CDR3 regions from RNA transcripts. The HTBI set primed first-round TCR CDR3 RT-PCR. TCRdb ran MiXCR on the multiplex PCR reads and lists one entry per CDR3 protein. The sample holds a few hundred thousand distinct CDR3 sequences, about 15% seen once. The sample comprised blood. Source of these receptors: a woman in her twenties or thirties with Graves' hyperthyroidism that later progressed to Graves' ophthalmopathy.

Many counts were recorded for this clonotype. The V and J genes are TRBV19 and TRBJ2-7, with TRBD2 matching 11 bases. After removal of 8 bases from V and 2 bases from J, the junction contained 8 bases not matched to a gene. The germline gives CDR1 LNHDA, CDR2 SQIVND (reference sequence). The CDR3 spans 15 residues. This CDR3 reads CASGRGLAATYEQYF. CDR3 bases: TGTGCCAGTGGGAGGGGACTAGCGGCCACCTACGAGCAGTACTTC.

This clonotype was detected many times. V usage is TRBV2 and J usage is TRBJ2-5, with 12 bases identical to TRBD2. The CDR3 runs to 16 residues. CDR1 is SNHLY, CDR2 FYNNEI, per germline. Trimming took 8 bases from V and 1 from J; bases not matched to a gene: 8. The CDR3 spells CASENGLAGSQETQYF. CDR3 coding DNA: TGTGCCAGCGAAAATGGACTAGCGGGGAGCCAAGAGACCCAGTACTTC.

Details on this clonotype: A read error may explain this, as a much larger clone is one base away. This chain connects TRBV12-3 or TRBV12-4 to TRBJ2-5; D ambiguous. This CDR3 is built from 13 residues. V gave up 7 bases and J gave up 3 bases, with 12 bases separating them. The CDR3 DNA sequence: TGTGCCAGCACCCCAGACTGGGAAGAGACCCAGTACTTC. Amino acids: CASTPDWEETQYF.

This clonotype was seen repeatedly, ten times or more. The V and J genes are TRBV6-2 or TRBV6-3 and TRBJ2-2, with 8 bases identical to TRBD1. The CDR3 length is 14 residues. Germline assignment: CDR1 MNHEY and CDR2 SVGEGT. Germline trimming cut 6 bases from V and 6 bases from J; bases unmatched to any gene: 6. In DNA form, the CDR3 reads TGTGCCAGCAGGCCAGGGGGCAGTGCCGGGGAGCTGTTTTTT. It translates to CASRPGGSAGELFF.

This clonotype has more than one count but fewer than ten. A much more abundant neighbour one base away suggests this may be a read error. The CDR3 protein is CASPPAAGQETQYF. The CDR3 DNA is TGTGCCAGCCCACCGGCAGCAGGGCAAGAGACCCAGTACTTC. The chain has TRBV18 and TRBJ2-5, with a possible D match to TRBD1 (5 bases). The CDR3 sequence is 14 residues long. Germline lookup yields CDR1 KGHSH and CDR2 LQKENI.

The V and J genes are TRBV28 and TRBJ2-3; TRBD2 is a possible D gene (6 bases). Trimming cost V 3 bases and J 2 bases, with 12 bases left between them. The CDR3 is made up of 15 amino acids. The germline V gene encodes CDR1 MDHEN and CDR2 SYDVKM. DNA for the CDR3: TGTGCCAGCAGTTTCATGGCGGGACTCACAGATACGCAGTATTTT. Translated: CASSFMAGLTDTQYF.

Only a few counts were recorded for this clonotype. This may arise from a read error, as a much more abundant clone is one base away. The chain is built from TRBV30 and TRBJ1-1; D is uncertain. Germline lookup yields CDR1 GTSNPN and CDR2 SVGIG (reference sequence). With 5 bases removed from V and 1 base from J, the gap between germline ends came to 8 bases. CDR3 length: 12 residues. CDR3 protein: CAWERENTEAFF. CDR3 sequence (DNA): TGTGCCTGGGAACGGGAGAACACTGAAGCTTTCTTT.

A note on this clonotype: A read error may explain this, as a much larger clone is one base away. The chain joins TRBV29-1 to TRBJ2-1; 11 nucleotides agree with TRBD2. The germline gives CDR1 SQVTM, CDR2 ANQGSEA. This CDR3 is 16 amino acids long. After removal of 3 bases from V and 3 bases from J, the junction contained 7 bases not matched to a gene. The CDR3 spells CSVDASGTSGYNEQFF. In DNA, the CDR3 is TGCAGCGTTGATGCCTCCGGGACTAGCGGCTACAATGAGCAGTTCTTC.

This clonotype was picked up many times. CDR3 sequence (DNA): TGCAGTGCTCGAACCAGGGTGCAAACTGAAGCTTTCTTT. Translated: CSARTRVQTEAFF. V usage is TRBV20-1 and J usage is TRBJ1-1; D may be TRBD1 (5 bases). The CDR3 contains 13 residues. V was trimmed by 5 bases and J by 5 bases, leaving 15 bases between them. Germline values: CDR1 DFQATT, CDR2 SNEGSKA (reference sequence).

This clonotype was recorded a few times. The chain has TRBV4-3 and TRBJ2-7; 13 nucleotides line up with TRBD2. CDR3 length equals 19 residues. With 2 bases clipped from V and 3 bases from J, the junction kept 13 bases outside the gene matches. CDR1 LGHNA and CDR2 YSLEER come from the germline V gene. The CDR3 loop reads CASSQRAGTSGEGYYEQYF. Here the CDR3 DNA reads TGCGCCAGCAGCCAACGAGCCGGGACTAGCGGGGAGGGTTACTACGAGCAGTACTTC.

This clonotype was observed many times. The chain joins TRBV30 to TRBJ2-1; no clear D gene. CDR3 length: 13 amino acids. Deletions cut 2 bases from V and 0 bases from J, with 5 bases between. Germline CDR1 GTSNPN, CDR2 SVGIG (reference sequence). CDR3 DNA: TGTGCCTGGAGTTCGGACTCCTACAATGAGCAGTTCTTC. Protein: CAWSSDSYNEQFF.

CDR3 DNA: TGCAGTGCTAGAGCTGGGGTGAACACTGAAGCTTTCTTT. Residues: CSARAGVNTEAFF. V and J are TRBV20-1 and TRBJ1-1; no clear D. The V and J ends lost 1 base and 0 bases respectively, with 6 bases between them. The CDR3 length is 13 residues. The germline CDR1 and CDR2 sequences are DFQATT and SNEGSKA (reference sequence).

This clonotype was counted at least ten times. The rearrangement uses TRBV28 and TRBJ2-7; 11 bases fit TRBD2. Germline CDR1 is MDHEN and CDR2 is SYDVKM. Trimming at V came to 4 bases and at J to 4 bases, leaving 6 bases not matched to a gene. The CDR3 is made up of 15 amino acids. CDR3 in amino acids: CASSSPASGGYEQYF. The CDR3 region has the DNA TGTGCCAGCAGTTCCCCGGCTAGCGGGGGGTACGAGCAGTACTTC.

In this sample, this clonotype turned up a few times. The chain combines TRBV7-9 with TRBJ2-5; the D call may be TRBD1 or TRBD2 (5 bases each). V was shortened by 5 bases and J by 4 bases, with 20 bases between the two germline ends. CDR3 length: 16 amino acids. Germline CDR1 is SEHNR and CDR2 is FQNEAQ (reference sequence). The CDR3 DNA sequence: TGTGCCAGCAGCCCAGACGGGGACCGGCCAACAGAGACCCAGTACTTC. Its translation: CASSPDGDRPTETQYF.

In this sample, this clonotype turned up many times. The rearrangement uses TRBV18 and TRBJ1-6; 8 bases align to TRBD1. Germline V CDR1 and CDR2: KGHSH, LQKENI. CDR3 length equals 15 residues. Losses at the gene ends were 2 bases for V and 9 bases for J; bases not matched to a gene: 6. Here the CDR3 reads CASSPRDRGSSPLHF. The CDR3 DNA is TGTGCCAGCTCACCAAGAGACAGGGGAAGTTCACCCCTCCACTTT.